This T cell receptor (beta chain) was obtained from a study of T cell changes during pregnancy in multiple sclerosis. Method: immunoSEQ multiplex PCR; TCRdb's copy keeps in-frame clones and lacks some. Counted here are 39,000 or so clones, about 92% occurring once; the ten biggest clones make up 8% to 10%. The junction had 5 bases not matched to a gene; V was cut back by 5 bases and J by 3 bases. The CDR3 consists of 17 residues. Germline V CDR1 and CDR2: SGHTA, FQGTGA. The source material was CD8+ T cells from peripheral blood mononuclear cells, sampled in the first trimester of pregnancy. The rearrangement uses TRBV7-3 and TRBJ2-3, with 16 positions matching TRBD2. This sequence originates from a female donor with multiple sclerosis, enrolled in a pregnancy study. The CDR3 DNA is TGTGCCAGCAGCGAGGGACTAGCGGGGGGGCTGACAGATACGCAGTATTTT. This translates into CASSEGLAGGLTDTQYF.